The 20 T cell receptor beta chains below come from one sample, sequenced in a study of blood T cell repertoires in COVID-19 (dated by TCRdb to between 2020 and 2021). The library was built by means of the immunoSEQ multiplex PCR assay. TCRdb took this table from immuneACCESS and kept in-frame rearrangements with V and J called. Such tables lack part of the clones; where checked against another copy, unresolved V genes explain under half of the gap, and the rest is unexplained. The sample table contains about 91,000 clones; only one count was recorded for nearly 90% of them. More than 4.5% of the sample lies in the top ten. Sequences were obtained from peripheral blood. These receptors all stem from a man aged 65-85 years with acute or convalescent COVID-19.

V gene TRBV28 combines with J gene TRBJ1-5; D may be TRBD1 (6 bases). The length of the CDR3 is 12 residues. Trimming took off 8 bases at V and 8 bases at J, with 13 bases between the two ends. Germline CDR1 MDHEN, CDR2 SYDVKM. CDR3 loop: CASSQGIEPQHF. The DNA of the CDR3 is TGTGCCAGCTCCCAGGGGATTGAGCCCCAGCATTTT.

This clone was recorded only once. This chain uses TRBV18 with TRBJ1-4; D unresolved. Trimming cost V 3 bases and J 4 bases, with 15 bases left between them. Per germline, CDR1 KGHSH and CDR2 LQKENI. The CDR3 consists of 16 residues. CDR3 coding DNA: TGTGCCAGCTCACCCACCACGGTTGAGATTAATGAAAAACTGTTTTTT. Translating it yields CASSPTTVEINEKLFF.

The chain has TRBV9 and TRBJ2-1; D not resolved. Germline V lookup: CDR1 SGDLS, CDR2 YYNGEE. The CDR3 length is 14 residues. V dropped 4 bases and J dropped 6 bases, with 14 bases sitting between them. The CDR3 spells CASSSGVPPNEQFF. CDR3 in DNA: TGTGCCAGCAGCTCCGGTGTCCCTCCCAATGAGCAGTTCTTC.

The V and J genes are TRBV12-3 or TRBV12-4 and TRBJ1-6, with TRBD1 as a possible D gene (6 bases). The CDR3 runs to 13 residues. Trimming pared 5 bases from V and 9 bases from J, leaving 11 bases between. DNA of the CDR3: TGTGCCAGCAGTCAAACAGGGACTTCACCCCTCCACTTT. Encoded protein: CASSQTGTSPLHF.

The chain carries TRBV5-4 and TRBJ1-4; perhaps TRBD1 as D (5 bases). Trimming left V 3 bases short and J 4 bases short, with 10 bases between. This CDR3 is built from 14 residues. The germline CDR1 and CDR2 sequences are SGHNT and YYREEE (reference sequence). CDR3 protein: CASSSGFGNEKLFF. In nucleotides, the CDR3 is TGTGCCAGCAGCTCAGGGTTTGGTAATGAAAAACTGTTTTTT.

The chain combines TRBV3-1 (or the pseudogene TRBV3-2) with TRBJ1-2; possibly TRBD1 for D (5 bases). CDR1 is LGHDT, CDR2 YNNKEL, per germline (reference sequence). This CDR3 comprises 14 residues. Deletions cut 1 base from V and 8 bases from J, with 14 bases between. The CDR3: CASSQGGGAGGYTF. The CDR3 DNA is TGTGCCAGCAGCCAAGGTGGAGGGGCTGGCGGCTACACCTTC.

This sequence joins TRBV5-6 and TRBJ1-2; 7 bases line up with TRBD1. V was pared by 3 bases and J by 8 bases, with 16 bases of the junction left unmatched. From germline, CDR1 is SGHDT and CDR2 YYEEEE. This CDR3 is 16 amino acids long. CDR3 DNA sequence: TGTGCCAGCAGCTCACCGGGAGACAGGGTCCCCCGGGGCTACACCTTC. This sequence encodes CASSSPGDRVPRGYTF.

The chain is built from TRBV2 and TRBJ2-6; D call uncertain. Germline V lookup: CDR1 SNHLY, CDR2 FYNNEI. The CDR3 extends over 15 amino acids. Trimming removed 5 bases at V and 2 bases at J, with 10 bases between. CDR3 loop: CASSQKSAGANVLTF. The CDR3 DNA follows: TGTGCCAGCAGTCAGAAGTCAGCTGGGGCCAACGTCCTGACTTTC.

The V call is TRBV6-5, the J call TRBJ2-7, with TRBD1 identical over 7 bases. CDR1 and CDR2 from the germline V gene are MNHEY and SVGAGI. Trimming at V came to 2 bases and at J to 3 bases, leaving 7 bases not matched to a gene. The length of the CDR3 is 15 residues. The CDR3 bases are TGTGCCAGCAGTTACACAAGGACAGGCGGCTACGAGCAGTACTTC. Its protein product is CASSYTRTGGYEQYF.

This chain links TRBV28 with TRBJ2-7; weak D call: TRBD1 (5 bases). The germline CDR1 and CDR2 sequences are MDHEN and SYDVKM. V shed 6 bases and J shed 3 bases, with 15 bases lying between them. The CDR3 has 14 residues. CDR3 nucleotide sequence: TGTGCCAGCAGGTCGACAGCCTACCTCTACGAGCAGTACTTC. Protein sequence: CASRSTAYLYEQYF.

V usage is TRBV29-1 and J usage is TRBJ2-2; the match to TRBD2 covers 7 bases. CDR1 is SQVTM and CDR2 is ANQGSEA in the germline V gene. The CDR3 is 16 residues long. Trimming removed 0 bases from V and 6 bases from J; junction bases left unmatched: 10. The CDR3 DNA reads TGCAGCGTTGAAGATCGTCTAGCGGAAGGGGCCGGGGAGCTGTTTTTT. Translation gives CSVEDRLAEGAGELFF.

The chain has TRBV6-2 or TRBV6-3 and TRBJ1-2, with 7 bases lining up with TRBD1. CDR3 size: 14 residues. Germline values: CDR1 MNHEY, CDR2 SVGEGT. V gave up 5 bases and J gave up 2 bases; unmatched junction bases: 5. The CDR3 DNA reads TGTGCCAGCAGTCACGGGACAGTCAACTATGGCTACACCTTC. Its protein product is CASSHGTVNYGYTF.

The chain employs TRBV4-1 and TRBJ1-6; 7 bases fit TRBD1. Germline CDR1 is MGHRA and CDR2 is YSYEKL. The CDR3 has 16 residues. V dropped 3 bases and J dropped 14; count of bases not matched to a gene: 16. The CDR3 DNA reads as TGCGCCAGCAGCCAGTCACCGGGACAGATATTCCCGACCCTCCACTTT. Amino acid sequence: CASSQSPGQIFPTLHF.

This clone was picked up a small number of times. CDR3 region: CASIRRQGNSPLHF. In DNA form, the CDR3 reads TGTGCCAGCATAAGAAGACAGGGTAATTCACCCCTCCACTTT. The chain combines TRBV2 with TRBJ1-6; 7 bases fit TRBD1. The CDR3 sequence is 14 residues long. With V trimmed by 7 bases and J by 6 bases, 6 bases remained unmatched. CDR1 and CDR2 (germline): SNHLY, FYNNEI. Variable domain in full (rest from reference TRBV2 and TRBJ1-6): EPEVTQTPSHQVTQMGQEVILRCVPISNHLYFYWYRQILGQKVEFLVSFYNNEISEKSEIFDDQFSVERPDGSNFTLKIRSTKLEDSAMYFCASIRRQGNSPLHFGNGTRLTVT.

The V gene is TRBV5-6, the J gene TRBJ2-1; 7 bases line up with TRBD1. V trimming: 0 bases; J trimming: 8 bases; junction bases outside the gene matches: 8. CDR1 is SGHDT, CDR2 YYEEEE, per germline. This CDR3 is built from 15 residues. CDR3 DNA: TGTGCCAGCAGCTTGGGCAGGGGGTACGTAGATGAGCAGTTCTTC. Encoded protein: CASSLGRGYVDEQFF.

This clone was detected only once. This chain links TRBV5-8 with TRBJ1-6, with D perhaps matching TRBD1 (5 bases). CDR1 is SGHTS, CDR2 YDEGEE, per germline. Trimming left V 9 bases short and J 14 bases short, with 27 bases between. The CDR3 sequence is 15 residues long. DNA for the CDR3: TGTGCCACCAGTCTCAGGGTGGCACCGGCCCAGGCCCTCCACTTT. This codes for CATSLRVAPAQALHF.

This clone was seen only once. The chain couples TRBV7-2 to TRBJ2-1, with 10 nucleotides matching TRBD2. This CDR3 contains 13 residues. V lost 2 bases, J lost 15 bases, and 7 bases stayed unmatched. Germline CDR1 SGHTA, CDR2 FQGNSA. The CDR3 DNA follows: TGTGCCAGCAGCTTAAATCTAGCGGGGGTTCTGTTCTTC. Its protein product is CASSLNLAGVLFF. The whole variable domain, remainder taken from reference TRBV7-2 and TRBJ2-1, is GAGVSQSPSNKVTEKGKDVELRCDPISGHTALYWYRQSLGQGLEFLIYFQGNSAPDKSGLPSDRFSAERTGGSVSTLTIQRTQQEDSAVYLCASSLNLAGVLFFGPGTRLTVL.

The CDR3 region is CASSQTGDYGYTF. The CDR3 DNA sequence: TGCGCCAGCAGCCAGACAGGGGACTATGGCTACACCTTC. V is TRBV5-1 and J is TRBJ1-2, with TRBD1 identical over 8 bases. The CDR3 runs to 13 residues. The V segment lost 4 bases and the J segment 3 bases; nucleotides outside the gene matches: 2. The germline V gene has CDR1 SGHRS and CDR2 YFSETQ.

The gene calls are TRBV27 and TRBJ1-5, with D unresolved. The V gene lost 4 bases and the J gene lost 7 bases, with 11 bases spanning the gap. This CDR3 is built from 13 residues. Germline assignment: CDR1 MNHEY and CDR2 SMNVEV (reference sequence). The DNA of the CDR3 is TGTGCCAGCAGTTCGGGCCCGGGGCAGCCCCAGCATTTT. Translation gives CASSSGPGQPQHF.

This chain joins TRBV11-2 and TRBJ1-3; D perhaps matches TRBD1 (5 bases). Germline values: CDR1 SGHAT, CDR2 FQNNGV. The V end was cut by 4 bases, the J end by 2 bases, with 15 bases between. The CDR3 totals 16 residues. CDR3 amino acids: CASSSGPGGPGNTIYF. The DNA for the CDR3 is TGTGCCAGCAGCTCGGGACCGGGAGGCCCTGGAAACACCATATATTTT. The full variable domain, completed using reference TRBV11-2 and TRBJ1-3, is EAGVAQSPRYKIIEKRQSVAFWCNPISGHATLYWYQQILGQGPKLLIQFQNNGVVDDSQLPKDRFSAERLKGVDSTLKIQPAKLEDSAVYLCASSSGPGGPGNTIYFGEGSWLTVV.